This is a list of T cell receptor beta chains from one sample in a study of CD8 T cells in ankylosing spondylitis. TCRdb used MiXCR to reprocess the 5' RACE reads, holding one entry per CDR3 protein. This table holds fewer than 450,000 distinct CDR3 sequences, roughly 17% found once. Sequencing was done on a sample of blood, either unsorted or a sorted T cell fraction (not recorded which). The receptor source for this set is a male donor with ankylosing spondylitis. Both conserved end residues are part of each CDR3. The D gene is left open where the match is weak. Not all rows give a size; the values are once, few, many and, for expanded clones, a class.

>NA|TRBD2|TRBV7-2|TRBJ2-2
TGTGCCAGCAGCTTAGGAACCCCGCGGGGGTACACCGGGGAGCTGTTTTTT
CASSLGTPRGYTGELFF
>many|NA|TRBV4-2|TRBJ1-1
TGTGCCAGCTCTCTGGATAACACTGAAGCTTTCTTT
CASSLDNTEAFF
>few|NA|TRBV12-3/TRBV12-4|TRBJ2-1
TGTGCCAGCAGTCTTGGGACCTCCACCCACAATGAGCAGTTCTTC
CASSLGTSTHNEQFF
>NA|NA|TRBV28|TRBJ1-3
TGTGCCAGCAGTTCCTCCCGGAAGGGTGGGGATTCTGGAAACACCATATATTTT
CASSSSRKGGDSGNTIYF
>NA|NA|TRBV4-1|TRBJ1-1
TGCGCCAGCAGCCAGTTCCATGGGATGGGGACTGAAGCTTTCTTT
CASSQFHGMGTEAFF
>NA|TRBD2|TRBV29-1|TRBJ2-5
TGCAGCGGGAGGGAGGGAGAGACCCAGTACTTC
CSGREGETQYF
>many|NA|TRBV29-1|TRBJ2-5
TGCAGCGTTGTGTCTGTGGGGAAGACCCAGTACTTC
CSVVSVGKTQYF
>NA|TRBD1|TRBV3-1|TRBJ2-1
TGTGCCAGCAGCCGACGCCTCCGGGACAGTTACAATGAGCAGTTCTTC
CASSRRLRDSYNEQFF
>few|NA|TRBV26|TRBJ2-1
TGTGCCAGCAGTTCAGACAGGGTGACGGGCAATGAGCAGTTCTTC
CASSSDRVTGNEQFF
>NA|NA|TRBV7-3|TRBJ2-2
TGTGCCAGCAGCTCATCCGGGACCACCATGGGGGGGGAGCTGTTTTTT
CASSSSGTTMGGELFF
>few|NA|TRBV20-1|TRBJ2-2
TGCAGTGCTACGGAAACTCTGCGGGCTAGTGGGACCGGGGAGCTGTTTTTT
CSATETLRASGTGELFF
>few|TRBD2|TRBV20-1|TRBJ2-3
TGCAGTGCTAGCCCCTTAGCGGGGGTGGCAGATACGCAGTATTTT
CSASPLAGVADTQYF
>NA|TRBD2|TRBV11-2|TRBJ2-5
TGTGCCAGCAGCCCCCCCGGACTAGCGGGAGCAGGAGAGACCCAGTACTTC
CASSPPGLAGAGETQYF
>few|NA|TRBV7-7|TRBJ2-1
TGTGCCAGCAGCTTAGAGGCAGGCCACAATGAGCAGTTCTTC
CASSLEAGHNEQFF
>NA|NA|TRBV12-3/TRBV12-4|TRBJ2-1
TGTGCCAGCAGTACTCCCGCGACTAGGGACCGTAAGTTCTTC
CASSTPATRDRKFF
>NA|NA|TRBV4-2|TRBJ1-1
TGTGCCAGCAGCCTAAAATTCGACGGGCTTGAAGCTTTCTTT
CASSLKFDGLEAFF
>many|NA|TRBV12-3/TRBV12-4|TRBJ2-7
TGTGCCAGCAGTTTTAAGGCTGGGACGGGCGGTTCCGAGCAGTACTTC
CASSFKAGTGGSEQYF
>NA|NA|TRBV27|TRBJ2-3
TGTGCCAGCAGTCCGATAGGGGGGGGCACAGATACGCAGTATTTT
CASSPIGGGTDTQYF
>few|NA|TRBV20-1|TRBJ2-3
TGCAGTGCTTTATTTTTAGATACGCAGTATTTT
CSALFLDTQYF
>NA|NA|TRBV15|TRBJ2-7
TGTGCCACCAGCCCTGGGGACATAAGCTCCTACGAGCAGTACTTC
CATSPGDISSYEQYF
>many|NA|TRBV6-5|TRBJ2-5
TGTGCCAGCAGTACTGGGACCGCAGAGACCCAGTACTTC
CASSTGTAETQYF
>few|NA|TRBV5-6|TRBJ2-1
TGTGCCAGCAGCCGGCGGCCCAATGAGCAGTTCTTC
CASSRRPNEQFF
>few|NA|TRBV29-1|TRBJ1-2
TGCAGCGTTGAGGGCAGGGTTGGAGGCTACACCTTC
CSVEGRVGGYTF
>few|NA|TRBV3-1|TRBJ2-1
TGTGCCAGCAGAGGGGGGGTGGGCAATGAGCAGTTCTTC
CASRGGVGNEQFF
>few|NA|TRBV6-1|TRBJ2-5
TGTGCCAGCAGCCCGAGTTTGTACAGGCAAGAGACCCAGTACTTC
CASSPSLYRQETQYF
>NA|NA|TRBV7-9|TRBJ1-3
TGTGCCAGCAGCTTAGAAACCTCTGGAAACACCATATATTTT
CASSLETSGNTIYF
>many|NA|TRBV27|TRBJ2-3
TGTGCCAGCAAAATCGGCGGGATTGCAGATACGCAGTATTTT
CASKIGGIADTQYF
>many|NA|TRBV7-9|TRBJ2-3
TGTGCCAGCAGCCCCACAACTAGCACAGATACGCAGTATTTT
CASSPTTSTDTQYF
>NA|NA|TRBV20-1|TRBJ2-5
TGCAGTGCTAGACGAGACAACCAAGAGACCCAGTACTTC
CSARRDNQETQYF